What follows is one T cell receptor (beta chain) and its context. Germline V gene lookup returns CDR1 SEHNR and CDR2 FQNEAQ (reference sequence). This CDR3 contains 12 residues. V was shortened by 10 bases and J by 0 bases, with 9 bases between the two germline ends. This entry is derived from a study of blood T cell repertoires in COVID-19. Study at large: COVID-19 samples, acute and convalescent, were from the United States, Italy and Spain. Nucleic acid was either cDNA or gDNA, and it came from T cells, B-cell-depleted T cells, or PBMCs.

Authors' data handling: Amplifying reference gene primers gave estimates of nucleated cell counts. Repertoires were generated with immunoSEQ multiplex PCR, while TCRdb's copy carries only in-frame clones and drops some. V, J and clone size reflect that table, while D and trimming were determined from the DNA. The table shows almost 300,000 clones, with roughly nine tenths occurring only once. The sequence derives from a woman aged 25 to 45 with COVID-19, enrolled during active disease. The sample taken for sequencing was peripheral blood. J is TRBJ1-1 and V is TRBV7-9; a weak D match, TRBD1 (5 bases). The CDR3 spells CAMGQMNTEAFF. The CDR3, as DNA: TGTGCCATGGGGCAGATGAACACTGAAGCTTTCTTT. Combining the CDR3 with reference TRBV7-9 and TRBJ1-1 gives the whole variable domain DTGVSQNPRHKITKRGQNVTFRCDPISEHNRLYWYRQTLGQGPEFLTYFQNEAQLEKSRLLSDRFSAERPKGSFSTLEIQRTEQGDSAMYLCAMGQMNTEAFFGQGTRLTVV.